This T cell receptor (beta chain) was observed in a study of T cell changes during pregnancy in multiple sclerosis. Some clones are missing from TCRdb's copy, which holds only in-frame ones; the method was immunoSEQ multiplex PCR. The table has 65,000 to 75,000 clones, just over 90% seen once. With 1 base removed from V and 3 bases from J, the gap between germline ends came to 15 bases. The CDR3 covers 17 residues. The germline CDR1 and CDR2 sequences are LGHNA and YNFKEQ. The V call is TRBV4-2, the J call TRBJ2-2, with D perhaps matching TRBD1 (6 bases). The starting material was peripheral blood, obtained in the second trimester of pregnancy. The clonotype was recovered from a female donor with multiple sclerosis, enrolled in a pregnancy study. The CDR3 bases are TGTGCCAGCAGCCAAGTGATGGACAGCACACACACCGGGGAGCTGTTTTTT. The encoded protein is CASSQVMDSTHTGELFF.